This T cell receptor beta chain derives from a study of blood T cell repertoires in COVID-19. Study background: Nucleic acid was either cDNA or gDNA, and it came from T cells, B-cell-depleted T cells, or PBMCs.

CDR1 is MNHEY and CDR2 is SMNVEV in the germline V gene (reference sequence). The J segment lost 2 bases and the V segment lost 4 bases, leaving 7 bases of the junction unmatched. The CDR3 runs to 15 residues. Methods used by the authors: Amplifying reference gene primers gave estimates of nucleated cell counts. The repertoire was sequenced with immunoSEQ multiplex PCR; TCRdb's copy has only in-frame clones and lacks some. That table is the source of V, J and clone size, and D and trimming were worked out from the DNA. Among 150,000 to 200,000 clones, roughly 89% were seen once, and the ten largest hold around 5%.

The sequence was obtained from a human donor in a cohort sampled during active COVID-19. The chain couples TRBV27 to TRBJ2-7; 8 nucleotides align to TRBD2. Sequencing input: peripheral blood. The CDR3 region is CASSSPGLGAYEQYF. As DNA, the CDR3 is TGTGCCAGCAGTTCTCCGGGACTAGGGGCCTACGAGCAGTACTTC.